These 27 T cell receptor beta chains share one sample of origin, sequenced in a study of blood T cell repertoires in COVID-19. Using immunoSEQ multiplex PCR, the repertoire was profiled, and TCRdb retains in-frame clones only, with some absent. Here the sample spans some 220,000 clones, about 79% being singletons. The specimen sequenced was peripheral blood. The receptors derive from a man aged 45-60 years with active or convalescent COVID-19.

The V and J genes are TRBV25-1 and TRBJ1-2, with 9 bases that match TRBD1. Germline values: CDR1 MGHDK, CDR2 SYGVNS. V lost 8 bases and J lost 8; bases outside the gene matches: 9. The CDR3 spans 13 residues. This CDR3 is CASGNRGPGGYTF. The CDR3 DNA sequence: TGTGCCAGCGGTAACAGGGGGCCAGGGGGCTACACCTTC.

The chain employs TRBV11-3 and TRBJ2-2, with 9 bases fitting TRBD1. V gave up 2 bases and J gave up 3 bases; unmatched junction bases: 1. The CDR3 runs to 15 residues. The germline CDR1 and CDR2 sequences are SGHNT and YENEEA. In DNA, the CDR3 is TGTGCCAGCAGCTTACGGACAGGGGACACCGGGGAGCTGTTTTTT. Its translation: CASSLRTGDTGELFF.

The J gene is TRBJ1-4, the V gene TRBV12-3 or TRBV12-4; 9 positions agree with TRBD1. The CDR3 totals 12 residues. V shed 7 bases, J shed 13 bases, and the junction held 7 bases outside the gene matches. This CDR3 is CASTATGGRLFF. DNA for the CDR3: TGTGCCAGCACTGCTACAGGGGGCCGACTGTTTTTT.

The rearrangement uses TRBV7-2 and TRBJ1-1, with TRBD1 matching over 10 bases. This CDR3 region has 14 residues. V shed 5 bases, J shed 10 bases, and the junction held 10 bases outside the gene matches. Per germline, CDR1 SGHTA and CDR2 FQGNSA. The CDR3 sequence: CASSITGTGVGAFF. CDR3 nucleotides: TGTGCCAGCAGCATTACTGGGACAGGGGTTGGAGCTTTCTTT.

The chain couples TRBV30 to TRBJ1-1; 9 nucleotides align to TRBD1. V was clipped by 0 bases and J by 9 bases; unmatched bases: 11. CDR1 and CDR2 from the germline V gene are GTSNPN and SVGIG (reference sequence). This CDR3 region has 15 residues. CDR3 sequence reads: CAWSVRGLGTGKAFF. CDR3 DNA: TGTGCCTGGAGTGTACGGGGATTAGGGACAGGGAAAGCTTTCTTT.

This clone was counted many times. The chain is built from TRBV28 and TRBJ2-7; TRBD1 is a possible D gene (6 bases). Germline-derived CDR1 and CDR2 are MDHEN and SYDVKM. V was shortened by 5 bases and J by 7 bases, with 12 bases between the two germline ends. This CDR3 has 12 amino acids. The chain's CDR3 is CASSEQGGEQYV. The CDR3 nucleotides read TGTGCCAGCAGTGAACAGGGTGGAGAGCAGTACGTC.

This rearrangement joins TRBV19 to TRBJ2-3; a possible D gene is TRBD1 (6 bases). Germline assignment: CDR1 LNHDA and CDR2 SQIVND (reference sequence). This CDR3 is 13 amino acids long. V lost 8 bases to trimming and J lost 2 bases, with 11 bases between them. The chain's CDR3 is CASGGQLTDTQYF. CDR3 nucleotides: TGTGCCAGTGGGGGACAACTCACAGATACGCAGTATTTT.

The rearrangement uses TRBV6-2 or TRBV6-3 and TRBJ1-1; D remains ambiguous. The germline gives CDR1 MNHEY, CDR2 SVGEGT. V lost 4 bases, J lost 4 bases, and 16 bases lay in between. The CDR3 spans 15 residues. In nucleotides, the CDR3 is TGTGCCAGCAGTTCCGCGGGAGGAGATGTCACTGAAGCTTTCTTT. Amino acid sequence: CASSSAGGDVTEAFF.

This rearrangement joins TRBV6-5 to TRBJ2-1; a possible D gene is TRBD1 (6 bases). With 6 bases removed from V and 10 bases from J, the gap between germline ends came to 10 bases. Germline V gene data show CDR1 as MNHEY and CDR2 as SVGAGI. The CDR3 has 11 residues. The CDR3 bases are TGTGCCAGCAGGCGACAGGCGGAGCAGTTCTTC. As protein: CASRRQAEQFF.

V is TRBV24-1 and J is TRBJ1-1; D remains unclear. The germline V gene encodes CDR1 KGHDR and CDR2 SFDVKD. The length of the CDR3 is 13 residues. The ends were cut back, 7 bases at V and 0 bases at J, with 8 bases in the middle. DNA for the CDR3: TGTGCCACCAGAAGGAGTATGAACACTGAAGCTTTCTTT. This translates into CATRRSMNTEAFF.

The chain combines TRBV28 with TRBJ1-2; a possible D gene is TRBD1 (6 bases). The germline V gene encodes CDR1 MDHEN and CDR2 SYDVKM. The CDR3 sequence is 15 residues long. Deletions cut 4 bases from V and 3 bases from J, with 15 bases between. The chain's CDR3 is CASSSTGFPDYGYTF. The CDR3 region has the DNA TGTGCCAGCAGTTCTACAGGGTTCCCCGACTATGGCTACACCTTC.

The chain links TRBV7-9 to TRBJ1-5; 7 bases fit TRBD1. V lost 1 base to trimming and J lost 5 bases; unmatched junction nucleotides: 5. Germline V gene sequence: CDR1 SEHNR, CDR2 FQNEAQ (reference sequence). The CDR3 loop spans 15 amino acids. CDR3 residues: CASSLGATGDQPQHF. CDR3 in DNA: TGTGCCAGCAGCTTAGGAGCTACAGGGGATCAGCCCCAGCATTTT.

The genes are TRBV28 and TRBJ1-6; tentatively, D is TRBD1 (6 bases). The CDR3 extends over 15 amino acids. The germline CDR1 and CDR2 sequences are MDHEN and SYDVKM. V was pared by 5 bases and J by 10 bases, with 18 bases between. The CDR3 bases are TGTGCCAGCAGTGAACCGGGACAAAAACACTCACCCCTCCACTTT. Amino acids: CASSEPGQKHSPLHF.

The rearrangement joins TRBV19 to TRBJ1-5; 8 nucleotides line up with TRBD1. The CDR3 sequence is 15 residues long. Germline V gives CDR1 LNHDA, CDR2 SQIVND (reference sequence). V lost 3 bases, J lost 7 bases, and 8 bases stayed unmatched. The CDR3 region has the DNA TGTGCCAGTAGTATGGTGCAGGGGGCAGGGCAGCCCCAGCATTTT. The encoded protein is CASSMVQGAGQPQHF.

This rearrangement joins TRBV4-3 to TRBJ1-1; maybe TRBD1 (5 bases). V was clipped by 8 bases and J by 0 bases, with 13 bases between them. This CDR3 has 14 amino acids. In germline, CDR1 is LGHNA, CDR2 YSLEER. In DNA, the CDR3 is TGCGCCAGCCGGGGGTCGGGGTTGAACACTGAAGCTTTCTTT. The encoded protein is CASRGSGLNTEAFF.

The DNA of the CDR3 is TGCGCCAGCAGCGATGCCGCACAGGGGTGGGAGACCCAGTACTTC. This translates into CASSDAAQGWETQYF. The J gene is TRBJ2-5, the V gene TRBV4-3; 7 nucleotides agree with TRBD1. Germline V gene lookup returns CDR1 LGHNA and CDR2 YSLEER. J lost 5 bases, V lost 5 bases, and 11 bases had no gene match. The CDR3 extends over 15 amino acids.

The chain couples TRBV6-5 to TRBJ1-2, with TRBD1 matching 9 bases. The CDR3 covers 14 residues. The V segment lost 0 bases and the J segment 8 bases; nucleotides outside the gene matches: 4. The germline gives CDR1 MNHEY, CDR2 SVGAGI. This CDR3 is CASSYSHRGQGYTF. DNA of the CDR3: TGTGCCAGCAGTTACTCACACAGGGGGCAAGGCTACACCTTC.

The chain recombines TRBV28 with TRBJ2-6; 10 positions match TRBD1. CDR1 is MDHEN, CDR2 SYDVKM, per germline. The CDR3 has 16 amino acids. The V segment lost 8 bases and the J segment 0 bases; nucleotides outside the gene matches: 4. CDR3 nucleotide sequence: TGTGCCAGCGGGACAGGGGAAACCTCTGGGGCCAACGTCCTGACTTTC. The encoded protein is CASGTGETSGANVLTF. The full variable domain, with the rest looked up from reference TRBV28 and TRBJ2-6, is DVKVTQSSRYLVKRTGEKVFLECVQDMDHENMFWYRQDPGLGLRLIYFSYDVKMKEKGDIPEGYSVSREKKERFSLILESASTNQTSMYLCASGTGETSGANVLTFGAGSRLTVL.

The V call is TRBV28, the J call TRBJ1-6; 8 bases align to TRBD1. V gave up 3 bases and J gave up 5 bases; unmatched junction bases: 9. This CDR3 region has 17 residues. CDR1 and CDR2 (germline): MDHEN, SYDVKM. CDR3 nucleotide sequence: TGTGCCAGCAGTTTGGGGGTCAGGGGGCGGAATAATTCACCCCTCCACTTT. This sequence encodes CASSLGVRGRNNSPLHF. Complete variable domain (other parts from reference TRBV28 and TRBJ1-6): DVKVTQSSRYLVKRTGEKVFLECVQDMDHENMFWYRQDPGLGLRLIYFSYDVKMKEKGDIPEGYSVSREKKERFSLILESASTNQTSMYLCASSLGVRGRNNSPLHFGNGTRLTVT.

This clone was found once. CDR3 region: CASSEVGGTQYF. CDR3 coding DNA: TGTGCCAGCAGCGAGGTCGGGGGGACCCAGTACTTC. V and J are TRBV6-5 and TRBJ2-5; D is possibly TRBD2 (6 bases). Germline CDR1 MNHEY, CDR2 SVGAGI. This CDR3 has 12 amino acids. The germline V and J ends were trimmed by 6 bases and 7 bases, with 12 bases remaining between them.

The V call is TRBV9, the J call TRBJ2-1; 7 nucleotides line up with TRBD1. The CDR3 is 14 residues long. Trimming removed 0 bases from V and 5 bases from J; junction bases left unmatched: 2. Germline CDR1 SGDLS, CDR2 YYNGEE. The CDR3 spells CASSVVGTDNEQFF. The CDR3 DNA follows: TGTGCCAGCAGCGTAGTCGGGACAGACAATGAGCAGTTCTTC.

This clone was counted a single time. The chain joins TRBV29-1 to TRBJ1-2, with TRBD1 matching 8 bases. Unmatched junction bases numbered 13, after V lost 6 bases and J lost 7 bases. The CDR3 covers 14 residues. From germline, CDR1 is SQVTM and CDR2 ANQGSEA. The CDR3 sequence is CSVDRDRKFGGYTF. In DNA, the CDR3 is TGCAGCGTAGACCGGGACAGGAAATTCGGTGGCTACACCTTC.

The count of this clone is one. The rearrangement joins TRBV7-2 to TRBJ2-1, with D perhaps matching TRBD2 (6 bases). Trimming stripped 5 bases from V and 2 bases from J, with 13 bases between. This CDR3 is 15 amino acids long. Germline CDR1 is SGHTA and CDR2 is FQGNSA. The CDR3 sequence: CASSPRGNTYNEQFF. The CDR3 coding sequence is TGTGCCAGCAGCCCCCGCGGGAATACCTACAATGAGCAGTTCTTC.

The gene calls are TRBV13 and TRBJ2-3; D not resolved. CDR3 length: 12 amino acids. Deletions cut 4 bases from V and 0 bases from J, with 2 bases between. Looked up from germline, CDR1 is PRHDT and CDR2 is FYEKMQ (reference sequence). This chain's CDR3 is CASSSSTDTQYF. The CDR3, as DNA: TGTGCCAGCAGCTCAAGCACAGATACGCAGTATTTT.

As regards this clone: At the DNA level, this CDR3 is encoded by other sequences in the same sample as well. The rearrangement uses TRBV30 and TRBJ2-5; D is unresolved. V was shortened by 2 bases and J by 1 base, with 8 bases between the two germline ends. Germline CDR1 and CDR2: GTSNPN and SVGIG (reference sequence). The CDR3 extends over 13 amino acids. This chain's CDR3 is CAWSLLVQETQYF. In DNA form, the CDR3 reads TGTGCCTGGAGTCTCCTAGTCCAAGAGACCCAGTACTTC. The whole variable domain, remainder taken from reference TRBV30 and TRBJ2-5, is SQTIHQWPATLVQPVGSPLSLECTVEGTSNPNLYWYRQAAGRGLQLLFYSVGIGQISSEVPQNLSASRPQDRQFILSSKKLLLSDSGFYLCAWSLLVQETQYFGPGTRLLVL.

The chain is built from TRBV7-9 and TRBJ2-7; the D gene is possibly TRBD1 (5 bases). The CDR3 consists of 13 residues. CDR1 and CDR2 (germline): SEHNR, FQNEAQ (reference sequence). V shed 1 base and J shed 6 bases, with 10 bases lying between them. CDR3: CASSLEGESEQYF. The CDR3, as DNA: TGTGCCAGCAGCTTAGAAGGGGAATCCGAGCAGTACTTC.

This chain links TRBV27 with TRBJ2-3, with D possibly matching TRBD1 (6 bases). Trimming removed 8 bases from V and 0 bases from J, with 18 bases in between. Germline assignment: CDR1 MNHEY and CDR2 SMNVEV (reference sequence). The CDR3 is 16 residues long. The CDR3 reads CASQNLGGASTDTQYF. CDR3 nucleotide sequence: TGTGCCAGCCAGAACTTAGGGGGAGCTAGCACAGATACGCAGTATTTT.